This paragraph covers one T cell receptor (beta chain) sequence. This record belongs to a study of blood T cell repertoires in COVID-19. Study-wide context: Both acute and convalescent COVID-19 samples were obtained from the United States, Italy and Spain.

Profiled with immunoSEQ multiplex PCR; TCRdb holds only in-frame clones, not every one. The table records about 210,000 clones, around 89% of them present only once. Germline CDR1 reads SQVTM; CDR2 reads ANQGSEA. V dropped 7 bases and J dropped 4 bases, with 16 bases sitting between them. This CDR3 is built from 13 residues. Sequences were obtained from peripheral blood. V and J are TRBV29-1 and TRBJ1-1; unclear D gene. The receptor was isolated from a woman aged 40-49 years with acute or convalescent COVID-19. DNA of the CDR3: TGCAGCGCACTTAGGGAAGGACTCACTGAAGCTTTCTTT. Its translation: CSALREGLTEAFF.